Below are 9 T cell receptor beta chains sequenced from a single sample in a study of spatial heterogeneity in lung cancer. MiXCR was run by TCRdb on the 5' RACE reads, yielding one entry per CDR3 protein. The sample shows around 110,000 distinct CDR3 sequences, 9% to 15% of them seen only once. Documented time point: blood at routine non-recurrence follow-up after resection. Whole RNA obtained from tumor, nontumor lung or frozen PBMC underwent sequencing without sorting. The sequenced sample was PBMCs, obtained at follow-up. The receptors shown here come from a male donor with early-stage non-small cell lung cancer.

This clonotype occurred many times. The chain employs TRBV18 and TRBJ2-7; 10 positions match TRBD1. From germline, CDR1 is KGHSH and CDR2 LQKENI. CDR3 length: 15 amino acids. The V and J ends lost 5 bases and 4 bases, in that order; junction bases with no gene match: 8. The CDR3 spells CASSDDRGLVYEQYF. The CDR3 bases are TGTGCCAGCTCAGACGACAGGGGGCTAGTGTACGAGCAGTACTTC.

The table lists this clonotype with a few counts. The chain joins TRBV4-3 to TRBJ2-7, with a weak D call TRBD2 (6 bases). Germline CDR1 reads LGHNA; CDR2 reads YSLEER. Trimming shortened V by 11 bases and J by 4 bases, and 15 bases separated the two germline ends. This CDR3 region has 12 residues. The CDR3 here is CASQRALYEQYF. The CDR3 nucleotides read TGCGCCTCACAGCGGGCGCTGTACGAGCAGTACTTC.

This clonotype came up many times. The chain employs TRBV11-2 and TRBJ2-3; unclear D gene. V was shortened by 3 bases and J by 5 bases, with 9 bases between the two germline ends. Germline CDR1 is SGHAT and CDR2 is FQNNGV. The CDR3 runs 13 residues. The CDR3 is CASSFLQQDTQYF. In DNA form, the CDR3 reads TGTGCCAGCAGCTTCTTACAGCAAGATACGCAGTATTTT.

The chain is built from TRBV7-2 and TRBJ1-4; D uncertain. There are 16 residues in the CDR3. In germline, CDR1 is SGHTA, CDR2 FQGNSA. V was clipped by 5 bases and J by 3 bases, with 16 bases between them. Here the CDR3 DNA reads TGTGCCAGCAGCCCCCGAGGCGGCTACCCTAATGAAAAACTGTTTTTT. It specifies CASSPRGGYPNEKLFF.

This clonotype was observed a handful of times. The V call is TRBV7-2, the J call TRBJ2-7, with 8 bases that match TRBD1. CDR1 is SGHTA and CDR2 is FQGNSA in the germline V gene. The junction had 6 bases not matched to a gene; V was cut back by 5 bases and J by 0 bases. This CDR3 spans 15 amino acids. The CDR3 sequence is CASSGDRRSSYEQYF. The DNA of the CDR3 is TGTGCCAGCAGCGGGGACAGGCGAAGCTCCTACGAGCAGTACTTC.

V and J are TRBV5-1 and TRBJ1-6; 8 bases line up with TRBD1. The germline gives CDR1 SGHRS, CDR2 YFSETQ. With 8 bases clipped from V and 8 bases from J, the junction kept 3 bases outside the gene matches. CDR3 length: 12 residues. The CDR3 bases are TGCGCCAGTAAGACAGGGGATTCACCCCTCCACTTT. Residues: CASKTGDSPLHF.

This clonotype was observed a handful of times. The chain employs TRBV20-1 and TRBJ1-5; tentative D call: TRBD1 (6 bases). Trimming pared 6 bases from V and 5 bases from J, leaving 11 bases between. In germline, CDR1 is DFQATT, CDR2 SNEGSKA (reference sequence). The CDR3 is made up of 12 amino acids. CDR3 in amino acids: CSANRVDQPQHF. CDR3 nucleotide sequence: TGCAGTGCAAACAGGGTAGATCAGCCCCAGCATTTT.

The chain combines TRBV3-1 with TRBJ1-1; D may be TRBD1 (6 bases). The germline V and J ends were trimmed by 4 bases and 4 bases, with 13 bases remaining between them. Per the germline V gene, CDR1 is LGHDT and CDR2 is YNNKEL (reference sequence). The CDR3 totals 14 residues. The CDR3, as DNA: TGTGCCAGCAGCCCAGCAACAGGGAGCACTGAAGCTTTCTTT. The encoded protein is CASSPATGSTEAFF.

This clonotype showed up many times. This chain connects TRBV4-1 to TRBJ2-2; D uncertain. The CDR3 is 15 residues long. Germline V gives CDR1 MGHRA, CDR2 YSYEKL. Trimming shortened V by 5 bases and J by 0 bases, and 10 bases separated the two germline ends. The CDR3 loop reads CASSFTYPNTGELFF. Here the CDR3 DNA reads TGCGCCAGCAGCTTTACATACCCGAACACCGGGGAGCTGTTTTTT.